Listed below are T cell receptor beta chains from one sample, sequenced in a study of cytomegalovirus exposure and HLA in healthy donors. The data were produced by immunoSEQ multiplex PCR, yet TCRdb's version contains in-frame clones alone and is incomplete. The sample shows about 120,000 clones, about three quarters of them seen only once. The sample comprised PBMCs. Every receptor here comes from a woman between 35 and 50 years old in good health and CMV-seropositive. The CDR3 runs from the conserved cysteine through the conserved F or W.

J | length | V | CDR3
TRBJ2-5 | 16 | TRBV2 | CASSAHRAGSESAQYF
TRBJ2-3 | 14 | TRBV5-4 | CASQAGGPADTQYF
TRBJ2-2 | 15 | TRBV5-1 | CASSPRQGLTGELFF
TRBJ2-5 | 16 | TRBV2 | CASSRGAGRLTETQYF
TRBJ2-5 | 15 | TRBV5-1 | CASSLAGQIQETQYF
TRBJ1-1 | 13 | TRBV19 | CASRGTEYTEAFF
TRBJ1-1 | 14 | TRBV5-1 | CASSTRQDWTEAFF
TRBJ2-7 | 15 | TRBV7-9 | CASSLDGGPLNEQYF
TRBJ2-5 | 17 | TRBV4-2 | CASSHLGTSGGEETQYF
TRBJ2-3 | 16 | TRBV19 | CASRDSGRANADTQYF
TRBJ1-1 | 13 | TRBV6-5 | CASRPTMNTEAFF
TRBJ2-7 | 14 | TRBV5-1 | CASSTAGGYYEQYF
TRBJ2-3 | 15 | TRBV6-4 | CASSGLAGGTDTQYF
TRBJ2-3 | 15 | TRBV9 | CASSAQGASTDTQYF
TRBJ1-5 | 13 | TRBV7-2 | CASSLDWSQPQHF
TRBJ1-5 | 15 | TRBV30 | CAWSTRGLPNQPQHF
TRBJ1-1 | 14 | TRBV4-2 | CASSQDRSGTEAFF
TRBJ2-2 | 12 | TRBV6-6 | CAAQGGNGELFF
TRBJ1-1 | 16 | TRBV6-5 | CASSYREGRVDTEAFF
TRBJ1-1 | 12 | TRBV30 | CAWKGDRSEAFF
TRBJ1-1 | 13 | TRBV6-1 | CASSRESSTEAFF
TRBJ2-3 | 18 | TRBV5-1 | CASSIGTSGVPRTDTQYF
TRBJ2-7 | 14 | TRBV19 | CASSIGQGGDEQYF
TRBJ1-3 | 21 | TRBV10-3 | CAISEGGSWDSAPHSGNTIYF
TRBJ2-3 | 16 | TRBV9 | CASSVSHGLNTDTQYF
TRBJ2-7 | 15 | TRBV7-9 | CASRPDRDNPYEQYF
TRBJ1-2 | 14 | TRBV11-1 | CASSSPGTGYGYTF
TRBJ2-2 | 13 | TRBV7-2 | CASSWTSAGELFF
TRBJ1-1 | 16 | TRBV9 | CASSTGQGALPTEAFF
TRBJ1-2 | 15 | TRBV5-4 | CASSFPDRGGYGYTF
TRBJ1-4 | 15 | TRBV11-1 | CASSFRGTAVEKLFF
TRBJ1-2 | 13 | TRBV30 | CAWSVSVNYGYTF
TRBJ1-1 | 13 | TRBV2 | CASRRTENTEAFF
TRBJ1-4 | 16 | TRBV6-6 | CASRRPQGPANEKLFF
TRBJ1-4 | 14 | TRBV5-1 | CASSFGQSDEKLFF
TRBJ2-5 | 13 | TRBV2 | CASRMTGAETQYF
TRBJ2-4 | 15 | TRBV4-1 | CASSPGDRDGNIQYF
TRBJ2-1 | 16 | TRBV9 | CASSPARGRAEWREFF
TRBJ2-7 | 15 | TRBV9 | CASSPSLTPSYEQYF
TRBJ2-3 | 14 | TRBV9 | CASSVGQGADTQYF
TRBJ2-3 | 19 | TRBV7-2 | CASSLASGSGAPRGDTQYF
TRBJ1-5 | 11 | TRBV20-1 | CSAARQGAQHF
TRBJ1-5 | 15 | TRBV9 | CASSVSPGGDQPQHF
TRBJ2-1 | 15 | TRBV7-3 | CASSLRAAGNNEQFF
TRBJ2-7 | 15 | TRBV6-5 | CASSPRDRFGYEQYF
TRBJ2-7 | 17 | TRBV27 | CASSFSAGTGVGYEQYF